This TCR beta chain was obtained from a study of blood T cell repertoires in COVID-19 (TCRdb year 2020). About the full investigation: Samples covering the acute and convalescent phases of COVID-19 were provided by collaborators in the United States, Italy and Spain. The prospective study material was composed of cDNA or gDNA derived from T cells, B-cell-depleted T cells, or PBMCs. Deeply sampled blood TCRbeta repertoires from subjects exposed to, actively infected with, or recovered from COVID-19 were included in the dataset. The repertoires were released in a freely available public database meant as a resource for research on the immune response to SARS-CoV-2. Samples were obtained from the ongoing ImmuneRACE study (first 160 participants) and from roughly 1,300 subjects provided by 6 global collaborators. A de-identified subject ID, COVID-19 status, age in years and sex were almost always included in the sample metadata. HLA class I and class II types, where available, came from metadata supplied by the sample provider rather than from assay-based typing. Results and caveats for the whole study, not just this receptor: The amount of clinical and demographic metadata varied by source and participant and was provided uncurated.

Reading the germline V gene (reference sequence) gives CDR1 MNHEY and CDR2 SMNVEV. Between the V and J ends, shortened by 3 bases and 1 base respectively, the junction contains 4 bases. The CDR3 measures 13 amino acids from cysteine to phenylalanine. The DNA shown is the 39-base CDR3, in frame from base 1. At one collaborating source in Seattle, patients were enrolled during active infection and were followed longitudinally through the course of disease. The collaborating institutions used their own protocols to collect whole blood in K2EDTA tubes. Collaborator samples were shipped for TCRbeta analysis as frozen whole blood, isolated PBMCs, or DNA extracted from either sample type. Remarks on this clone: Its antigen has not been determined. No much larger clone exists at a distance of one base, and base qualities are not known.

TCRbeta CDR3 regions were amplified from genomic DNA by means of the immunoSEQ Assay, a bias-controlled multiplex PCR. The paper's data handling went like this. The number of nucleated cells in each sample was estimated from the amplification of reference gene primers within the assay. To quantify the absolute abundance of each unique TCRbeta CDR3 rearrangement, sequence reads were collapsed and filtered. Productive Simpson clonality was computed per sample as the square root of Simpson's diversity index over productive rearrangements. The clones in this table, taken by TCRdb from immuneACCESS, are in-frame only. Not every clone is retained; where verified, under half of the shortfall comes from an unresolved V gene, and the cause of the rest is unknown. The V and J calls and clone size come from that table; D and trimming were worked out from the DNA. The table for this sample lists some 400,000 clones; approximately 87% of them were counted only once. The ten largest clones take up roughly 10% of the sample.

The chain couples TRBV27 to TRBJ1-3, with no D gene named confidently. The TCR comes from a woman in her twenties or thirties with COVID-19, enrolled during active disease. The sample consisted of peripheral blood. The CDR3 sequence is CASSFLSGNTIYF. In nucleotides, the sequence is TGTGCCAGCAGTTTCCTATCTGGAAACACCATATATTTT.